This T cell receptor (beta chain) was observed in a study of human T cells and chemical hapten exposure. Study-level results: No alteration of TCRs above 1 in 1000 frequency was seen with DPC sensitization.

In the source study's methods: Sample-level TCR yields exhibited a median of approximately 96,000, with a range of 23,224 to 690,600. TCRdb reprocessed the RACE reads via MiXCR and lists one record per CDR3 protein. The V and J calls shown here were made by TCRdb, not taken from the authors' results. The sample gives 300,000 to 400,000 distinct CDR3 sequences, roughly 6.9% of which show up once; less than 10% is in the top ten. The CDR3 covers 16 residues. Sample time point: patch test 1, 2 weeks after DPC sensitization. Treatment defined: therapeutic diphenylcyclopropenone sensitization with weekly scalp DPC. This clonotype was counted only a few times. What it binds is not known.

This sequence joins TRBV21-1 and TRBJ2-4. TRBV21-1 is tagged as a pseudogene. Material: whole blood, obtained in connection with sensitization to the hapten diphenylcyclopropenone (DPC). The clonotype originates from a woman younger than 35 with alopecia areata. Some clones in this sample may be carry-over from other donors' samples. The CDR3 loop is CASSKVRTIAKNIQYF. Here the CDR3 DNA reads TGTGCCAGCAGCAAAGTGCGAACTATAGCCAAAAACATTCAGTACTTC.